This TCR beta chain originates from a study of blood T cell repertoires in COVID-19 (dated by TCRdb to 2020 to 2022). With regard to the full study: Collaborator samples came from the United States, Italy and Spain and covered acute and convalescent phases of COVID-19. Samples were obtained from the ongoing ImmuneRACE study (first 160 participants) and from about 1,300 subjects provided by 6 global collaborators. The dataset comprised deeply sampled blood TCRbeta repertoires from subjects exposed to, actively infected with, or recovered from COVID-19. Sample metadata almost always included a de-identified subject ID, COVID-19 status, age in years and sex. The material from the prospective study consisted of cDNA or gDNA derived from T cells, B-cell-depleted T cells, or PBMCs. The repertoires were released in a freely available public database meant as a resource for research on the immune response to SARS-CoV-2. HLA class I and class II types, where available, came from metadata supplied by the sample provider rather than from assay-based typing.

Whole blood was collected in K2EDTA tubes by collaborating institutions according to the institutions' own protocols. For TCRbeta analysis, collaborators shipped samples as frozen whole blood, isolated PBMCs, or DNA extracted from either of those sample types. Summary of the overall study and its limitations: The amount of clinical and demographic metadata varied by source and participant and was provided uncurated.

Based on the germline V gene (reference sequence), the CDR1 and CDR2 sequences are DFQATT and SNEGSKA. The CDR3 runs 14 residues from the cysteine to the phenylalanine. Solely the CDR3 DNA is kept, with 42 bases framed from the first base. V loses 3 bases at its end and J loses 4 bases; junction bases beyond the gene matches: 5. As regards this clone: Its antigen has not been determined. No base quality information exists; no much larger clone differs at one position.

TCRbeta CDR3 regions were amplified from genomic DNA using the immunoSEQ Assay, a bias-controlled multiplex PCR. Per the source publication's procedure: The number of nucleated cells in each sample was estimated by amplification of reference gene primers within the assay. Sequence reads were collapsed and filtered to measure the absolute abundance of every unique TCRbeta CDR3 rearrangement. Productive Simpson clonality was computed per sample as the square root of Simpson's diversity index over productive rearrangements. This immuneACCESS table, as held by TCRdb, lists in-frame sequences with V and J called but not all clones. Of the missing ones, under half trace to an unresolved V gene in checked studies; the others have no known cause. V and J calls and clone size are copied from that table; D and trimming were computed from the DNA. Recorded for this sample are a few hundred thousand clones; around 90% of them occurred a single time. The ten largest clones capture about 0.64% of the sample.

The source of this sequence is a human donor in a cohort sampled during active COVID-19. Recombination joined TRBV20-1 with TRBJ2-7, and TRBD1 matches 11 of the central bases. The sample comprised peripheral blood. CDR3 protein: CSASRTGGNYEQYF. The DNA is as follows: TGCAGTGCTAGTCGGACAGGGGGCAATTACGAGCAGTACTTC.